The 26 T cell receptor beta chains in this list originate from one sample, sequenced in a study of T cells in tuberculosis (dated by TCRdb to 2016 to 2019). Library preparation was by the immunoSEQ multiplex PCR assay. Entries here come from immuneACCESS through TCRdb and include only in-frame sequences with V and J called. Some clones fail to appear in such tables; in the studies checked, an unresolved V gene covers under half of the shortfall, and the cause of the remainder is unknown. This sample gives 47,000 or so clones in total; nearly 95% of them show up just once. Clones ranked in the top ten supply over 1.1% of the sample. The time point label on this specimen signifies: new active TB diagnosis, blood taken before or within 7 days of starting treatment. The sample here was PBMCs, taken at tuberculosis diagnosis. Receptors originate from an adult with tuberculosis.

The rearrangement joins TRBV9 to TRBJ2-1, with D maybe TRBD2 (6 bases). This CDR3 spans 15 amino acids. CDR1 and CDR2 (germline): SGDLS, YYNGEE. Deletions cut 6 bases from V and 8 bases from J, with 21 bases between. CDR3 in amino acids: CASTRGEALWDEQFF. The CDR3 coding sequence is TGTGCCAGCACCCGAGGGGAGGCCCTTTGGGATGAGCAGTTCTTC.

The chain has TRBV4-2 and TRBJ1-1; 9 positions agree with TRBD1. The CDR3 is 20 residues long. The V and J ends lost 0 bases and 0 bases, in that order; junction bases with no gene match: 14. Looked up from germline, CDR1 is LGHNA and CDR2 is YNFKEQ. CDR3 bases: TGTGCCAGCAGCCAAGATAAGACAGGGGGAATGGTCTTTATGAACACTGAAGCTTTCTTT. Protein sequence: CASSQDKTGGMVFMNTEAFF.

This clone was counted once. The CDR3 sequence is CATSTEGLGQPQHF. In nucleotides, the CDR3 is TGTGCCACCAGCACCGAGGGTTTGGGTCAGCCCCAGCATTTT. The chain uses TRBV15 and TRBJ1-5, with D hard to call. The CDR3 has 14 amino acids. Trimming stripped 4 bases from V and 6 bases from J, with 13 bases between. Germline V gene lookup returns CDR1 LNHNV and CDR2 YYDKDF (reference sequence).

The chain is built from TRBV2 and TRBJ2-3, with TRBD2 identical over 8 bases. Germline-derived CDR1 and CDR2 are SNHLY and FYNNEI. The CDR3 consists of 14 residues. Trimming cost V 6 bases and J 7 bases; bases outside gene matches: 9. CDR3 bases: TGTGCCAGCAGGTCCGTCGGGAGGGTGAATACGCAGTATTTT. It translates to CASRSVGRVNTQYF.

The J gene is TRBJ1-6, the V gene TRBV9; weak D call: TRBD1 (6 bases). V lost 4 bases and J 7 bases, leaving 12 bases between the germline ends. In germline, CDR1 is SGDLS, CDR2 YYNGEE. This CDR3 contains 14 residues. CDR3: CASSSRQANSPLHF. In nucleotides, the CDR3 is TGTGCCAGCAGCAGCAGACAGGCAAATTCACCCCTCCACTTT. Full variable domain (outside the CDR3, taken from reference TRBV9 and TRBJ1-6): DSGVTQTPKHLITATGQRVTLRCSPRSGDLSVYWYQQSLDQGLQFLIQYYNGEERAKGNILERFSAQQFPDLHSELNLSSLELGDSALYFCASSSRQANSPLHFGNGTRLTVT.

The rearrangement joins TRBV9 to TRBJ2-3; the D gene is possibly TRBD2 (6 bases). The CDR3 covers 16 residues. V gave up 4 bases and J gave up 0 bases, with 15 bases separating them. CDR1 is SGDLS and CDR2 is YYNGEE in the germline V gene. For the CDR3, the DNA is TGTGCCAGCAGCCCTGGTTTCAGCGGGAGCACAGATACGCAGTATTTT. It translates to CASSPGFSGSTDTQYF.

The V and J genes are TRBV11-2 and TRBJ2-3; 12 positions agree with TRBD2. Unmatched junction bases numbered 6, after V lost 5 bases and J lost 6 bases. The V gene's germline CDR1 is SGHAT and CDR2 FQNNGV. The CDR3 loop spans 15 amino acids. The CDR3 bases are TGTGCCAGCAGCCCCGGGCTAGCGGGGGGGGATACGCAGTATTTT. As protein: CASSPGLAGGDTQYF.

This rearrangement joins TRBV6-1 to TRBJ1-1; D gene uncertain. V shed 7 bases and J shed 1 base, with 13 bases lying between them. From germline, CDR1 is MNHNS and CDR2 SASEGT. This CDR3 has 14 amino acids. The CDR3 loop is CASIILLGNTEAFF. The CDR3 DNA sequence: TGTGCCAGCATCATCCTACTCGGGAACACTGAAGCTTTCTTT.

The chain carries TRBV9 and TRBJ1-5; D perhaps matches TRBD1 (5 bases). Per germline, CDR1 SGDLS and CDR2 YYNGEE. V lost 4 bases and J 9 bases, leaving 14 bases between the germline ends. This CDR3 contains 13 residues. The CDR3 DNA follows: TGTGCCAGCAGCACCGACAGTGCCGGGCCCCAGCATTTT. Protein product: CASSTDSAGPQHF.

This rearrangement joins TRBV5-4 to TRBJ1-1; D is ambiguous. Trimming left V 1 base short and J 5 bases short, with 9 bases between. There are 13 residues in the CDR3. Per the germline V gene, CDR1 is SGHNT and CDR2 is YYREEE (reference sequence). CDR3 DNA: TGTGCCAGCAGCTTGCCCTCTATGACTGAAGCTTTCTTT. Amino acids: CASSLPSMTEAFF.

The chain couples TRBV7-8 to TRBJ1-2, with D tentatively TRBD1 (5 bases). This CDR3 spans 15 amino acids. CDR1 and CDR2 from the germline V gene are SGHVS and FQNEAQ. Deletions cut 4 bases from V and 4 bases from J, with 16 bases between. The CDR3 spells CASSSTGTALYGYTF. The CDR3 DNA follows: TGTGCCAGCAGCTCAACCGGGACTGCGCTCTATGGCTACACCTTC.

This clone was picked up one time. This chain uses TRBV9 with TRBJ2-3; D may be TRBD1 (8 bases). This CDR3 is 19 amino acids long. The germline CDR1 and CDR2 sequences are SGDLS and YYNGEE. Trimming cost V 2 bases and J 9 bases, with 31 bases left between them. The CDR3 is CASSVGHRGGDLTQGTQYF. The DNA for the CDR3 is TGTGCCAGCAGCGTGGGACACAGGGGGGGAGACTTAACACAAGGGACGCAGTATTTT.

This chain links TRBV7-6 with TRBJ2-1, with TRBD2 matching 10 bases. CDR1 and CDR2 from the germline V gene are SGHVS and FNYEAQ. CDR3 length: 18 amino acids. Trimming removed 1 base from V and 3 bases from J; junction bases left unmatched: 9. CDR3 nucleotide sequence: TGTGCCAGCAGCTTAGTTCGGACTAGCGGCATAAGCTACAATGAGCAGTTCTTC. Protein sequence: CASSLVRTSGISYNEQFF.

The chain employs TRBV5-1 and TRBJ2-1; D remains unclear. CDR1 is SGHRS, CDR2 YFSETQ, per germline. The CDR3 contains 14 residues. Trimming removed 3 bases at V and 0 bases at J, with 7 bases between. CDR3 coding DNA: TGCGCCAGCAGCTCACTGAGCTCCTACAATGAGCAGTTCTTC. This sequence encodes CASSSLSSYNEQFF.

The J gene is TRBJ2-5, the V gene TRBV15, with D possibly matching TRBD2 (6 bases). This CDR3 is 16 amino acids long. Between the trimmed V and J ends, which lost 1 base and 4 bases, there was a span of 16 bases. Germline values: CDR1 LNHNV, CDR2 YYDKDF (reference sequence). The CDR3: CATSRGWRDLGETQYF. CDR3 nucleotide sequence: TGTGCCACCAGCAGAGGTTGGCGGGACTTGGGAGAGACCCAGTACTTC. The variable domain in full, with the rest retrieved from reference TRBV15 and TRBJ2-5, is DAMVIQNPRYQVTQFGKPVTLSCSQTLNHNVMYWYQQKSSQAPKLLFHYYDKDFNNEADTPDNFQSRRPNTSFCFLDIRSPGLGDTAMYLCATSRGWRDLGETQYFGPGTRLLVL.

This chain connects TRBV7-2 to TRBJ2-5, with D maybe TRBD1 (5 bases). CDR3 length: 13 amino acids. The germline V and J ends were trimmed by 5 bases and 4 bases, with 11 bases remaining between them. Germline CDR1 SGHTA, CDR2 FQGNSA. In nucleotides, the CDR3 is TGTGCCAGCAGCCTGGACATGGGAGAGACCCAGTACTTC. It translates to CASSLDMGETQYF. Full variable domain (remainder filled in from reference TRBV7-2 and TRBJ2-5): GAGVSQSPSNKVTEKGKDVELRCDPISGHTALYWYRQSLGQGLEFLIYFQGNSAPDKSGLPSDRFSAERTGGSVSTLTIQRTQQEDSAVYLCASSLDMGETQYFGPGTRLLVL.

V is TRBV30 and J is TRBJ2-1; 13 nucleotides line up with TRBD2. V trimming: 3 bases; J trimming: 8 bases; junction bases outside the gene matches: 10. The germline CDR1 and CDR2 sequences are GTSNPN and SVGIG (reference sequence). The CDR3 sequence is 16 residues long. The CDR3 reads CAWRRWTSGSNDEQFF. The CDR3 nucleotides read TGTGCCTGGAGGAGGTGGACTAGCGGGAGTAACGATGAGCAGTTCTTC.

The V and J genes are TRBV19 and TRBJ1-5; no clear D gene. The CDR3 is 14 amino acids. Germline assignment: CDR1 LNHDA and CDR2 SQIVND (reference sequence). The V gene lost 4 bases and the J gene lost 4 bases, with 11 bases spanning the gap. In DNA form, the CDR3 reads TGTGCCAGTAGTACCTGGGGAGGGAATCAGCCCCAGCATTTT. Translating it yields CASSTWGGNQPQHF.

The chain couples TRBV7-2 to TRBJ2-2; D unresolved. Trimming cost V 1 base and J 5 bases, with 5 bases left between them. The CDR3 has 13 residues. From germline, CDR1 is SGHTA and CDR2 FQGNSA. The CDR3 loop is CASSLGPTGELFF. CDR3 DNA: TGTGCCAGCAGCTTAGGTCCGACCGGGGAGCTGTTTTTT.

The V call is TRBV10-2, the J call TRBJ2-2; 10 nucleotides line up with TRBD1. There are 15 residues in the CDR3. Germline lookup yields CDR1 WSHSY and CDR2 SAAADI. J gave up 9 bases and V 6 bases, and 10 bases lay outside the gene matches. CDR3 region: CASRGGQGSSRELFF. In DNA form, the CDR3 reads TGCGCCAGCAGAGGGGGACAGGGGAGCAGCCGGGAGCTGTTTTTT.

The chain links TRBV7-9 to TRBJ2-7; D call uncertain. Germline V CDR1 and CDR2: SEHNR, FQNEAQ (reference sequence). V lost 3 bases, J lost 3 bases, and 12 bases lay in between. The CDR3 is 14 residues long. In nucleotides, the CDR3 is TGTGCCAGCAGCTTGAGTGTCATTGACTACGAGCAGTACTTC. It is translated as CASSLSVIDYEQYF. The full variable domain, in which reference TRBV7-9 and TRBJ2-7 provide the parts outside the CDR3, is DTGVSQNPRHKITKRGQNVTFRCDPISEHNRLYWYRQTLGQGPEFLTYFQNEAQLEKSRLLSDRFSAERPKGSFSTLEIQRTEQGDSAMYLCASSLSVIDYEQYFGPGTRLTVT.

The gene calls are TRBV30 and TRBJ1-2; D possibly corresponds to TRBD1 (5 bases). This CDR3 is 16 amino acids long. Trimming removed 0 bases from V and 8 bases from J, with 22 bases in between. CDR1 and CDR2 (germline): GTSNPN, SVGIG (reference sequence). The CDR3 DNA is TGTGCCTGGAGTGTGGAAAGGGGCGAGGTCGGTCCGGGCTACACCTTC. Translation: CAWSVERGEVGPGYTF.

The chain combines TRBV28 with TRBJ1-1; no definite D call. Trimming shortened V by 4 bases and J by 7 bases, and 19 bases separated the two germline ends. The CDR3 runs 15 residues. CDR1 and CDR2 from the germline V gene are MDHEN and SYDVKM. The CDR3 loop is CASSWETEFSGEAFF. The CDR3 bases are TGTGCCAGCAGTTGGGAGACCGAATTCTCGGGTGAAGCTTTCTTT.

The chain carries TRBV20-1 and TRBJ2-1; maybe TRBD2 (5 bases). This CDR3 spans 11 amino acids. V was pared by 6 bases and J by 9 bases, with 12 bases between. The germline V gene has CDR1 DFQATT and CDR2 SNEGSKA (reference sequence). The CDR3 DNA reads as TGCAGTGCGCACGCGGGCATTGAGCAGTTCTTC. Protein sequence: CSAHAGIEQFF.

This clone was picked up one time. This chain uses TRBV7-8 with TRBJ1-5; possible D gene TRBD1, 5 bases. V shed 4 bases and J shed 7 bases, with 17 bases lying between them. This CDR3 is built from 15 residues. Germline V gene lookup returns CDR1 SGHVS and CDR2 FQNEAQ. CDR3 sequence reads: CASSSFLTGGQPQHF. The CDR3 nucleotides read TGTGCCAGCAGCTCGTTCCTTACGGGGGGGCAGCCCCAGCATTTT.

CDR3: CASGLAGADTQYF. The CDR3 coding sequence is TGTGCCAGCGGACTAGCGGGAGCGGATACGCAGTATTTT. This rearrangement joins TRBV7-9 to TRBJ2-3; 13 positions match TRBD2. The CDR3 contains 13 residues. Unmatched junction bases numbered 2, after V lost 8 bases and J lost 6 bases. Per germline, CDR1 SEHNR and CDR2 FQNEAQ (reference sequence).